This TCR beta chain was captured in a study of shared T cell receptors in the human thymus. With 5 bases clipped from V and 4 bases from J, the junction kept 3 bases outside the gene matches. Germline-derived CDR1 and CDR2 are MNHEY and SVGAGI. This CDR3 region has 13 residues. This clone was found a few times. In the same sample, other DNA sequences code for this CDR3. TCRdb keeps only in-frame clones here, not all; method: immunoSEQ multiplex PCR. The sample shows some 720,000 clones, over 75% of them seen only once. These records were also assigned to another study, of human thymus T cells. That publication notes: During corrective heart surgery, resections were taken, and the thymus tissue came from them.

The clonotype was recovered from a boy less than two years old with a congenital heart defect. The specimen sequenced was thymocytes. The V and J genes are TRBV6-5 and TRBJ1-2, with 8 bases aligning to TRBD1. The CDR3 here is CASSPDRGYGYTF. DNA for the CDR3: TGTGCCAGCAGTCCTGACAGGGGCTATGGCTACACCTTC.